These 18 T cell receptor beta chains share one sample of origin, sequenced in a study of blood T cell repertoires in COVID-19 (dated by TCRdb to between 2020 and 2021). Libraries were prepared through the immunoSEQ multiplex PCR assay. TCRdb provides this immuneACCESS table in a form limited to in-frame rearrangements. Some clones are lacking; in checked studies, under half of them reflect an unresolved V gene, and why the rest are absent is not known. This sample comprises about 40,000 clones, about 80% of them detected only once. About 2.6% of the sample comes from the top ten. Sequenced material: peripheral blood. All receptors derive from an older woman with acute or convalescent COVID-19.

This clone came up once. The genes are TRBV27 and TRBJ1-1; 8 nucleotides agree with TRBD1. CDR3 length equals 16 residues. J gave up 7 bases and V 3 bases, and 13 bases lay outside the gene matches. Germline loops: CDR1 MNHEY, CDR2 SMNVEV (reference sequence). The CDR3 nucleotides read TGTGCCAGCAGTTTTAAGGCAGGGGGCTTTGGTGGTGAAGCTTTCTTT. Residues: CASSFKAGGFGGEAFF.

The genes are TRBV15 and TRBJ2-7, with 7 bases fitting TRBD1. Germline V CDR1 and CDR2: LNHNV, YYDKDF (reference sequence). The CDR3 is made up of 14 amino acids. Trimming at V came to 3 bases and at J to 6 bases, leaving 8 bases not matched to a gene. Here the CDR3 reads CATSSHIQGIEQYF. The DNA for the CDR3 is TGTGCCACCAGCAGTCATATACAGGGGATCGAGCAGTACTTC.

The genes are TRBV5-1 and TRBJ2-5; no clear D gene. Germline V gene data show CDR1 as SGHRS and CDR2 as YFSETQ. The CDR3 runs 13 residues. V lost 4 bases and J lost 5, with 12 bases in between. The CDR3 coding sequence is TGCGCCAGCAGCGAATTTGACGGGGAGACCCAGTACTTC. Residues: CASSEFDGETQYF.

CDR3 DNA: TGTGCCAGCAGCTTAGGGGCGACATACGAGCAGTACTTC. It encodes CASSLGATYEQYF. The chain combines TRBV7-8 with TRBJ2-7, with no clear D. This CDR3 contains 13 residues. V gave up 1 base and J gave up 4 bases, with 8 bases separating them. Looked up from germline, CDR1 is SGHVS and CDR2 is FQNEAQ. The full variable domain, with the rest looked up from reference TRBV7-8 and TRBJ2-7, is GAGVSQSPRYKVAKRGQDVALRCDPISGHVSLFWYQQALGQGPEFLTYFQNEAQLDKSGLPSDRFFAERPEGSVSTLKIQRTQQEDSAVYLCASSLGATYEQYFGPGTRLTVT.

J is TRBJ2-6 and V is TRBV9; no clear D gene. The CDR3 length is 13 residues. Trimming removed 1 base at V and 12 bases at J, with 11 bases between. Germline CDR1 SGDLS, CDR2 YYNGEE. CDR3 nucleotides: TGTGCCAGCAGCGTATACCTGTCGGGCGTCCTGACTTTC. This translates into CASSVYLSGVLTF.

The V gene is TRBV5-6, the J gene TRBJ2-1, with TRBD2 identical over 8 bases. V shed 0 bases and J 0 bases; nucleotides not matched to a gene: 2. This CDR3 region has 16 residues. The germline gives CDR1 SGHDT, CDR2 YYEEEE. CDR3 amino acids: CASSLGSGSSYNEQFF. The CDR3 nucleotides are TGTGCCAGCAGCTTGGGGAGCGGGAGCTCCTACAATGAGCAGTTCTTC. The full variable domain, in which reference TRBV5-6 and TRBJ2-1 provide the parts outside the CDR3, is DAGVTQSPTHLIKTRGQQVTLRCSPKSGHDTVSWYQQALGQGPQFIFQYYEEEERQRGNFPDRFSGHQFPNYSSELNVNALLLGDSALYLCASSLGSGSSYNEQFFGPGTRLTVL.

The CDR3 DNA reads as TGTGCCAGTAGTATAGACCCGGTGGGCAGAAACTATGGCTACACCTTC. It is translated as CASSIDPVGRNYGYTF. The chain recombines TRBV19 with TRBJ1-2; D not resolved. The V end was cut by 0 bases, the J end by 2 bases, with 13 bases between. CDR1 and CDR2 (germline): LNHDA, SQIVND (reference sequence). The CDR3 runs 16 residues.

This clone turned up a few times. The rearrangement links TRBV5-1 to TRBJ2-6, with 10 bases aligning to TRBD1. The trim removed 3 bases at V and 3 bases at J, leaving 6 bases unmatched. The CDR3 is 17 amino acids. Per the germline V gene, CDR1 is SGHRS and CDR2 is YFSETQ. CDR3 DNA: TGCGCCAGCAGCTATCAGACAGGGGGCAATGGGGCCAACGTCCTGACTTTC. Translated: CASSYQTGGNGANVLTF.

The rearrangement uses TRBV5-4 and TRBJ2-2, with D possibly being TRBD2 (7 bases). In germline, CDR1 is SGHNT, CDR2 YYREEE (reference sequence). The CDR3 contains 17 residues. Trimming took 4 bases from V and 7 from J, leaving 23 bases between them. For the CDR3, the DNA is TGTGCCAGCAGCGATCAATGGGGGGCCGGGGGGATCGGGGAGCTGTTTTTT. Encoded protein: CASSDQWGAGGIGELFF.

This rearrangement joins TRBV6-5 to TRBJ1-1; tentatively, D is TRBD1 (5 bases). Trimming cost V 5 bases and J 5 bases, with 12 bases left between them. From germline, CDR1 is MNHEY and CDR2 SVGAGI. The CDR3 length is 13 residues. CDR3 loop: CASSTRTMTEAFF. The CDR3 nucleotides are TGTGCCAGCAGTACGCGGACAATGACTGAAGCTTTCTTT.

The chain joins TRBV18 to TRBJ2-3; D uncertain. Germline lookup yields CDR1 KGHSH and CDR2 LQKENI. The CDR3 runs to 13 residues. V was clipped by 3 bases and J by 2 bases, with 6 bases between them. CDR3 in amino acids: CASSPEVTDTQYF. In DNA form, the CDR3 reads TGTGCCAGCTCACCTGAGGTCACAGATACGCAGTATTTT.

CDR3 sequence (DNA): TGTGCCAGCAGCCGTGGTTCTAGCGGGAGGACCTACAATGAGCAGTTCTTC. As protein: CASSRGSSGRTYNEQFF. The chain couples TRBV3-1 (or the pseudogene TRBV3-2) to TRBJ2-1; TRBD2 agrees at 11 bases. After removal of 4 bases from V and 2 bases from J, the junction contained 7 bases not matched to a gene. CDR3 size: 17 residues. CDR1 and CDR2 (germline): LGHDT, YNNKEL (reference sequence).

The rearrangement joins TRBV28 to TRBJ2-5, with D possibly being TRBD1 (6 bases). Trimming took 5 bases from V and 4 from J, leaving 11 bases between them. The CDR3 extends over 13 amino acids. CDR1 is MDHEN and CDR2 is SYDVKM in the germline V gene. CDR3 residues: CASSPAGVETQYF. CDR3 sequence (DNA): TGTGCCAGCAGTCCCGCAGGGGTAGAGACCCAGTACTTC.

The chain is built from TRBV2 and TRBJ1-2; D might be TRBD1 (6 bases). Trimming removed 6 bases from V and 7 bases from J, with 18 bases in between. This CDR3 has 14 residues. Per the germline V gene, CDR1 is SNHLY and CDR2 is FYNNEI. CDR3: CASRQGGGNAGYTF. The CDR3 region has the DNA TGTGCCAGCAGACAGGGCGGAGGTAACGCTGGCTACACCTTC.

The chain uses TRBV5-8 and TRBJ2-1, with TRBD1 identical over 9 bases. J was trimmed by 5 bases and V by 4 bases; bases with no gene match: 4. The CDR3 runs 14 residues. The V gene's germline CDR1 is SGHTS and CDR2 YDEGEE. The CDR3 is CASSPGQGNNEQFF. Written as DNA, the CDR3 is TGTGCCAGCAGCCCCGGACAGGGGAACAATGAGCAGTTCTTC.

This chain joins TRBV9 and TRBJ2-1; D might be TRBD2 (5 bases). There are 14 residues in the CDR3. V dropped 3 bases and J dropped 4 bases, with 11 bases sitting between them. CDR1 and CDR2 (germline): SGDLS, YYNGEE. The CDR3 spells CASSGTGIYNEQFF. CDR3 in DNA: TGTGCCAGCAGCGGGACGGGGATATACAATGAGCAGTTCTTC.

The V and J genes are TRBV12-3 or TRBV12-4 and TRBJ1-2; 10 nucleotides match TRBD1. V shed 6 bases, J shed 8 bases, and the junction held 6 bases outside the gene matches. The CDR3 covers 13 residues. The CDR3 DNA reads TGTGCCAGCAGCCGGGACAGGGGTAGGGGCTACACCTTC. The encoded protein is CASSRDRGRGYTF.

V and J are TRBV18 and TRBJ2-1, with 12 bases aligning to TRBD2. The CDR3 extends over 17 amino acids. CDR1 KGHSH and CDR2 LQKENI come from the germline V gene. V shed 0 bases, J shed 6 bases, and the junction held 6 bases outside the gene matches. The CDR3 region is CASSPPTLAGGGNEQFF. CDR3 bases: TGTGCCAGCTCACCACCTACCCTAGCGGGGGGGGGCAATGAGCAGTTCTTC.